The 10 T cell receptor beta chains reported below all come from one sample, sequenced in a study of cytomegalovirus exposure and HLA in healthy donors. TCRdb keeps only in-frame clones here, not all; method: immunoSEQ multiplex PCR. This sample has 99,000 or so clones, with about 85% found just once. Sequenced input: PBMCs. These receptor sequences come from a woman under 30 in good health and CMV-seropositive.

V is TRBV7-9 and J is TRBJ1-1; D perhaps matches TRBD1 (5 bases). The CDR3 covers 13 residues. Trimming pared 6 bases from V and 4 bases from J, leaving 12 bases between. CDR1 is SEHNR, CDR2 FQNEAQ, per germline (reference sequence). The CDR3 nucleotides are TGTGCCAGCAGACATTCAAGGGGCACTGAAGCTTTCTTT. It translates to CASRHSRGTEAFF.

The chain is built from TRBV6-5 and TRBJ2-1, with D maybe TRBD2 (6 bases). The CDR3 sequence is 12 residues long. The V gene lost 3 bases and the J gene lost 9 bases, with 9 bases spanning the gap. Per germline, CDR1 MNHEY and CDR2 SVGAGI. CDR3 sequence: CASSYAGSEQFF. DNA of the CDR3: TGTGCCAGCAGTTATGCGGGGAGTGAGCAGTTCTTC.

This clone showed up just once. CDR3 DNA sequence: TGTGCCAGTAGCCTATATTGGGGCGGAGGGGAGGGCACTGAAGCTTTCTTT. Encoded protein: CASSLYWGGGEGTEAFF. The chain has TRBV19 and TRBJ1-1; D is perhaps TRBD1 (5 bases). Trimming removed 6 bases from V and 4 bases from J, with 24 bases in between. The CDR3 has 17 residues. Germline-derived CDR1 and CDR2 are LNHDA and SQIVND (reference sequence). Together with reference TRBV19 and TRBJ1-1, the CDR3 gives the full variable domain: DGGITQSPKYLFRKEGQNVTLSCEQNLNHDAMYWYRQDPGQGLRLIYYSQIVNDFQKGDIAEGYSVSREKKESFPLTVTSAQKNPTAFYLCASSLYWGGGEGTEAFFGQGTRLTVV.

This clone has a handful of counts. V is TRBV13 and J is TRBJ2-7, with 7 bases matching TRBD1. J gave up 0 bases and V 4 bases, and 6 bases lay outside the gene matches. This CDR3 has 15 amino acids. Germline CDR1 reads PRHDT; CDR2 reads FYEKMQ (reference sequence). The CDR3 sequence is CASSSQGRNSYEQYF. As DNA, the CDR3 is TGTGCCAGCAGCTCACAGGGGAGAAACTCCTACGAGCAGTACTTC.

The chain combines TRBV2 with TRBJ2-5; tentative D call: TRBD2 (7 bases). V was clipped by 7 bases and J by 4 bases, with 13 bases between them. This CDR3 is 13 amino acids long. Germline loops: CDR1 SNHLY, CDR2 FYNNEI. The CDR3 DNA reads as TGTGCCAGCAAAGGGGGGGTGGGAGAGACCCAGTACTTC. Its protein is CASKGGVGETQYF.

The V gene is TRBV11-3, the J gene TRBJ2-1; 12 bases line up with TRBD2. The CDR3 is 20 residues long. V dropped 3 bases and J dropped 10; count of bases not matched to a gene: 22. Germline values: CDR1 SGHNT, CDR2 YENEEA. In DNA, the CDR3 is TGTGCCAGCAGCTTGTCCCGGAAGGACAGGACTAGCGGGAACCCAGGGGAGCAGTTCTTC. It is translated as CASSLSRKDRTSGNPGEQFF.

This sequence joins TRBV15 and TRBJ2-2; 9 bases are a match to TRBD2. Trimming took 2 bases from V and 0 from J; bases not matched to a gene: 1. Germline CDR1 is LNHNV and CDR2 is YYDKDF (reference sequence). CDR3 length: 16 residues. The CDR3 reads CATSRPSGANTGELFF. CDR3 sequence (DNA): TGTGCCACCAGCAGACCTAGCGGGGCGAACACCGGGGAGCTGTTTTTT.

This chain links TRBV7-9 with TRBJ1-4, with 8 bases fitting TRBD1. The CDR3 is 15 residues long. With V trimmed by 5 bases and J by 2 bases, 4 bases remained unmatched. Germline-derived CDR1 and CDR2 are SEHNR and FQNEAQ (reference sequence). CDR3 protein: CASSQTGDTNEKLFF. The CDR3 DNA sequence: TGTGCCAGCAGCCAGACAGGGGATACTAATGAAAAACTGTTTTTT.

This chain joins TRBV27 and TRBJ2-2, with 13 nucleotides matching TRBD2. The CDR3 loop spans 17 amino acids. Germline V gene data show CDR1 as MNHEY and CDR2 as SMNVEV (reference sequence). The J segment lost 5 bases and the V segment lost 4 bases, leaving 7 bases of the junction unmatched. This CDR3 is CASSSGLAGEETGELFF. The CDR3 DNA reads as TGTGCCAGCAGTTCAGGACTAGCGGGAGAGGAGACCGGGGAGCTGTTTTTT.

V is TRBV27 and J is TRBJ2-7; perhaps TRBD1 as D (6 bases). The CDR3 is 13 amino acids. Germline V gene data show CDR1 as MNHEY and CDR2 as SMNVEV (reference sequence). Between the trimmed V and J ends, which lost 4 bases and 4 bases, there was a span of 11 bases. The CDR3 DNA reads as TGTGCCAGCAGTTATACAGGGACGTACGAGCAGTACTTC. It specifies CASSYTGTYEQYF.